This entry is about one TCR beta chain. This clone appeared once. The clone's antigen remains unknown. No base-level quality is on record; no much larger clone is a single base apart. The data are from a study of OX40 agonist ivuxolimab in advanced cancers. Background for the entire study: Ivuxolimab was a fully human IgG2 agonistic monoclonal antibody targeting the costimulatory receptor OX40 (CD134). Intravenous ivuxolimab was administered to patients every 2 weeks at six dose levels: 0.01, 0.1, 0.3, 1.5, 3 and 10 mg/kg. Of the 50 to 55 patients in dose escalation, about 20 had hepatocellular carcinoma, about 15 had melanoma, 9 had renal cell carcinoma and 9 had head and neck cancer. The dose-escalation cohort was approximately 83% male with a mean age of about 54 years, ranging from 23 to 79. Prior anti-PD-1, anti-PD-L1 or anti-CTLA-4 therapy was permitted, and about two fifths of dose-escalation patients had received checkpoint inhibitors. Partial responses were achieved by three dose-escalation patients, of whom one had hepatocellular carcinoma and two had cutaneous melanoma. The point of sequencing TCRbeta in the periphery was to test whether ivuxolimab changed TCR sequence diversity and drove clonal T-cell expansion. The paper describes the monotherapy dose-escalation part (N of about 50 patients) of the phase I trial of ivuxolimab.

The trial excluded patients who had a history of autoimmune disease or who were on systemic immunosuppression. Peripheral blood for TCR sequencing was collected from all dose cohorts at baseline, on cycle 4 day 1, and on cycle 7 day 1. The samples were taken from a phase I, first-in-human, multicenter, open-label dose-escalation trial of ivuxolimab. Adults with locally advanced or metastatic melanoma, renal cell, hepatocellular, or head and neck squamous cell carcinoma were enrolled in the trial. Before TCR sequencing, CD4+ T cells and CD8+ T cells were sorted from peripheral blood as separate populations. What the study reported, not specific to this receptor: After ivuxolimab, expanded clones were on average more numerous among CD8+ T cells than among CD4+ T cells. Antigen specificity was not determined for the clonally expanded peripheral T cells. Low levels of normalized T-cell clonal expansion were also seen in some nonresponding patients. At doses of 0.1 to 3.0 mg/kg, clonal expansion of both CD4+ and CD8+ T cells in blood was seen between baseline and week 6. In the 0.1-3.0 mg/kg groups, partial responders were among the patients with the lowest normalized peripheral clonal expansion, particularly in CD8+ T cells.

V is reduced by 3 bases and J by 5 bases, leaving a spacing of 17 bases between them. As encoded in the germline V gene, CDR1 is SGHVS while CDR2 is FQNEAQ. The CDR3 holds 15 amino acids from the cysteine to the phenylalanine. The sequence is cut down to CDR3 DNA, 45 bases in frame from base 1. For sequencing of the TCRbeta CDR3 region, genomic DNA was extracted from the sorted cells. The immunoSEQ Assay was used for sequencing of TCRbeta CDR3 regions. Not all clones reach the TCRdb copy of this immuneACCESS table, which keeps in-frame sequences only. Checked studies attribute under half of the gap to unresolved V genes and leave the rest unexplained. The table for this sample lists more than 70,000 clones; 81% of them were counted only once. Roughly 4.7% of the sample is taken by the ten largest.

The receptor's source is an adult with an advanced solid tumor such as melanoma, head and neck, liver or kidney cancer. Recombination joined TRBV7-8 with TRBJ2-7; 6 matching bases give a weak D call of TRBD2. The material sequenced was CD4+ or CD8+ T cells sorted from blood, taken in a trial of the OX40 agonist ivuxolimab. The CDR3 region has the sequence CASSFGSGVGDEQYF. The sequenced DNA is TGTGCCAGCAGCTTTGGATCGGGGGTCGGGGACGAGCAGTACTTC.